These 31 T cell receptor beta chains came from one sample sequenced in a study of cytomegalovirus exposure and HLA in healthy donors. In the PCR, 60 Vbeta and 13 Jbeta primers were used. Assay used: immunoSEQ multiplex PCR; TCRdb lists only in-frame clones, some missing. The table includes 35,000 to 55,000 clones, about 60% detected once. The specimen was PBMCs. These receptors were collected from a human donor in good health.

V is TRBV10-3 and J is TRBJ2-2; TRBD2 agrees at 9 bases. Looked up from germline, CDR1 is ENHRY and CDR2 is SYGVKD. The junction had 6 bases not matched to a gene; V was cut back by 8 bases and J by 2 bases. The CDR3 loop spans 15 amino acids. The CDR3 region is CAIGGLALNTGELFF. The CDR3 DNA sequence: TGTGCCATCGGGGGACTAGCCCTCAACACCGGGGAGCTGTTTTTT.

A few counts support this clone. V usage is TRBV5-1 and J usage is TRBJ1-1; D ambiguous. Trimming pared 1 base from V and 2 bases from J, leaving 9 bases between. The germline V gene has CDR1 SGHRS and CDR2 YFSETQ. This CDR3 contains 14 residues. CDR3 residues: CASSLFSTNTEAFF. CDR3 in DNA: TGCGCCAGCAGCTTGTTCAGTACCAACACTGAAGCTTTCTTT.

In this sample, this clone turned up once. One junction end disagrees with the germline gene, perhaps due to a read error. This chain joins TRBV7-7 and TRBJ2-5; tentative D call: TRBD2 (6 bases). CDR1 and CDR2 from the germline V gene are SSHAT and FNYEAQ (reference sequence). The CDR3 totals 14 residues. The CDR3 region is CASSLVAASGAQYF. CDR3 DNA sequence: TGTGCTAGCAGCTTAGTAGCCGCGTCGGGAGCCCAGTACTTC.

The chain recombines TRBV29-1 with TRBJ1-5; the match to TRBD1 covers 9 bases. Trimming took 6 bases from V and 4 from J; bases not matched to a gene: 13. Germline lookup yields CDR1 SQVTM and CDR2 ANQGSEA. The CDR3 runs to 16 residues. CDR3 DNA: TGCAGCGTGGTGGACAGGGGTGGATTATGGAATCAGCCCCAGCATTTT. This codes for CSVVDRGGLWNQPQHF. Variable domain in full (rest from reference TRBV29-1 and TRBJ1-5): SAVISQKPSRDICQRGTSLTIQCQVDSQVTMMFWYRQQPGQSLTLIATANQGSEATYESGFVIDKFPISRPNLTFSTLTVSNMSPEDSSIYLCSVVDRGGLWNQPQHFGDGTRLSIL.

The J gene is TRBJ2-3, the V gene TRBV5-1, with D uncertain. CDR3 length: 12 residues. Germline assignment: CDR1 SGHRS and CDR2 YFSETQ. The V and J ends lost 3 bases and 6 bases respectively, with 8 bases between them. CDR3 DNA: TGCGCCAGCAGCTCGGAGATGGATACGCAGTATTTT. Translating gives CASSSEMDTQYF.

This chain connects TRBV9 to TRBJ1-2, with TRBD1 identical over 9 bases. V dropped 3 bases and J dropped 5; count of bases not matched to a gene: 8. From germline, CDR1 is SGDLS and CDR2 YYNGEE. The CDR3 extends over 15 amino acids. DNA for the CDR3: TGTGCCAGCAGCGAAAACCGGGACAGGGATTATGGCTACACCTTC. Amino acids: CASSENRDRDYGYTF.

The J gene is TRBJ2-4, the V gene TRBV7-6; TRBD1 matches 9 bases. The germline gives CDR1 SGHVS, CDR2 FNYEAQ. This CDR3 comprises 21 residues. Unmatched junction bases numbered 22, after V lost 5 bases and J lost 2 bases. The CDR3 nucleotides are TGTGCCAGCAGCGAAAAGCCCCCCGGGACAGGGAAAGTTTATCCCAAAAACATTCAGTACTTC. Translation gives CASSEKPPGTGKVYPKNIQYF. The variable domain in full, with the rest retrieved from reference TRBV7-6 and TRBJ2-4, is GAGVSQSPRYKVTKRGQDVALRCDPISGHVSLYWYRQALGQGPEFLTYFNYEAQQDKSGLPNDRFSAERPEGSISTLTIQRTEQRDSAMYRCASSEKPPGTGKVYPKNIQYFGAGTRLSVL.

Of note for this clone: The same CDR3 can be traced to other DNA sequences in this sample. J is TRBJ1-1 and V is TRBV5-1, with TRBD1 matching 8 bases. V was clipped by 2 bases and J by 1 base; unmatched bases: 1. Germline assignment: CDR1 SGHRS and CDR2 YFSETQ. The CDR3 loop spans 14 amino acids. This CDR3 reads CASSFGQGNTEAFF. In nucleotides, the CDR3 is TGCGCCAGCAGCTTCGGACAGGGGAACACTGAAGCTTTCTTT. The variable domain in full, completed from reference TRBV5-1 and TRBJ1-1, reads KAGVTQTPRYLIKTRGQQVTLSCSPISGHRSVSWYQQTPGQGLQFLFEYFSETQRNKGNFPGRFSGRQFSNSRSEMNVSTLELGDSALYLCASSFGQGNTEAFFGQGTRLTVV.

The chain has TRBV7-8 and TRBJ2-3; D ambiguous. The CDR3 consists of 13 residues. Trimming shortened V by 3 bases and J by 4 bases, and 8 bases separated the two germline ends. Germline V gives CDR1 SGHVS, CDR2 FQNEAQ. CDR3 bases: TGTGCCAGCAGCTTTAATGTAGCAGATACGCAGTATTTT. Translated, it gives CASSFNVADTQYF.

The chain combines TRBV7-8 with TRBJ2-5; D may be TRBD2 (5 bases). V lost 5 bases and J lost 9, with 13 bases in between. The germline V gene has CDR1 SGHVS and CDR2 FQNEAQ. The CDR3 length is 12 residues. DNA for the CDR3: TGTGCCAGCAGCCTAAGCGGTTCGGCCCAGTACTTC. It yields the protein CASSLSGSAQYF.

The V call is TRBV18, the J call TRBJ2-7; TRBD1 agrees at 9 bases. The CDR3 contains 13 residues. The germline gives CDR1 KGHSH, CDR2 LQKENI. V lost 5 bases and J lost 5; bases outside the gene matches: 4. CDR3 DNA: TGTGCCAGCTCATGGGGACAGGGTAACGAGCAGTACTTC. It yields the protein CASSWGQGNEQYF.

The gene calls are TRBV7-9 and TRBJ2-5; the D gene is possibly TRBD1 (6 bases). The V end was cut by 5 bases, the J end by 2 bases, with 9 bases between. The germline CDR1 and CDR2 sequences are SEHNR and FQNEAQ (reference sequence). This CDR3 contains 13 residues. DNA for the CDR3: TGTGCCAGCAGCCGGACAGCGCAAGAGACCCAGTACTTC. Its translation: CASSRTAQETQYF.

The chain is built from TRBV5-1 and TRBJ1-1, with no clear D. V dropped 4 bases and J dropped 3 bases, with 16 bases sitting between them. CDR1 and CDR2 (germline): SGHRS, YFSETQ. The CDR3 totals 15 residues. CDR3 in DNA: TGCGCCAGCAGCCTCGGCCGTCTCGAGGACACTGAAGCTTTCTTT. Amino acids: CASSLGRLEDTEAFF.

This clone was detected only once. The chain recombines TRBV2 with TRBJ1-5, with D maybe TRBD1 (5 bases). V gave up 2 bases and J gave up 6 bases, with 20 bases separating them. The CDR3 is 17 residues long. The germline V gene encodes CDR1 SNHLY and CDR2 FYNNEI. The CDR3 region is CASSEQGGQLGGQPQHF. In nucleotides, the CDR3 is TGTGCCAGCAGTGAACAGGGAGGGCAGCTCGGGGGTCAGCCCCAGCATTTT. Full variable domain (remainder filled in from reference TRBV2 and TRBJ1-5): EPEVTQTPSHQVTQMGQEVILRCVPISNHLYFYWYRQILGQKVEFLVSFYNNEISEKSEIFDDQFSVERPDGSNFTLKIRSTKLEDSAMYFCASSEQGGQLGGQPQHFGDGTRLSIL.

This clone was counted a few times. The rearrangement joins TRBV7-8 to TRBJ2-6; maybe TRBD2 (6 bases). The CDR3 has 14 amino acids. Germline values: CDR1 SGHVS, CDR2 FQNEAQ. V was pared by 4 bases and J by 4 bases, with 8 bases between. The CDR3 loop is CASSWRAGANVLTF. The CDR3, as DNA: TGTGCCAGCAGCTGGAGGGCGGGGGCCAACGTCCTGACTTTC.

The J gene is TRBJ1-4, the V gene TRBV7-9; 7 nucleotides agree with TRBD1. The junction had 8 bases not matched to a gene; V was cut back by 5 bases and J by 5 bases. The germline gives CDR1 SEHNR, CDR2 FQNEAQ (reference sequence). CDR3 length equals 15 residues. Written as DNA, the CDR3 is TGTGCCAGCAGCCCCACGGGACAGCCGAATGAAAAACTGTTTTTT. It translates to CASSPTGQPNEKLFF.

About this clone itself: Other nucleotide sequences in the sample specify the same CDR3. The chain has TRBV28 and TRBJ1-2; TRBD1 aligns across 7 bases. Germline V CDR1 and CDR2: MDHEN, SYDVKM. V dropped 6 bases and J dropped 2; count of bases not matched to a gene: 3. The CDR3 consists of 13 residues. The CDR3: CASRPGGNYGYTF. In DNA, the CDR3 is TGTGCCAGCAGGCCAGGGGGAAACTATGGCTACACCTTC.

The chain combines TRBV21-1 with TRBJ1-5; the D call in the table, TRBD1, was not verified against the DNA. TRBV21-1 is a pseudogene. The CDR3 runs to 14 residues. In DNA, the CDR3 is TGTGCCAGCAAAGTTGACAAGAGCAATCAGCCCCAGCATTTT. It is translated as CASKVDKSNQPQHF.

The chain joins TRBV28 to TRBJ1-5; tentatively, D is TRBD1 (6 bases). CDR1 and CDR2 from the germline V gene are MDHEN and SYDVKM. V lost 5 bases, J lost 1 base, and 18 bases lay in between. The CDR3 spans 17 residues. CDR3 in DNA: TGTGCCAGCAGTCCGATACAGGGTGTCACGAGCAATCAGCCCCAGCATTTT. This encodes CASSPIQGVTSNQPQHF.

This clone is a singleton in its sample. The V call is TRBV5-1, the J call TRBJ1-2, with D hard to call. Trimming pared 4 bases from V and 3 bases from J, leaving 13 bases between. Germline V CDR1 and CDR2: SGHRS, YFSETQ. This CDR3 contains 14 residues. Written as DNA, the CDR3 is TGCGCCAGCAGCGGAACAACAGATGACTATGGCTACACCTTC. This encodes CASSGTTDDYGYTF. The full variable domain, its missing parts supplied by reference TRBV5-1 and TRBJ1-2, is KAGVTQTPRYLIKTRGQQVTLSCSPISGHRSVSWYQQTPGQGLQFLFEYFSETQRNKGNFPGRFSGRQFSNSRSEMNVSTLELGDSALYLCASSGTTDDYGYTFGSGTRLTVV.

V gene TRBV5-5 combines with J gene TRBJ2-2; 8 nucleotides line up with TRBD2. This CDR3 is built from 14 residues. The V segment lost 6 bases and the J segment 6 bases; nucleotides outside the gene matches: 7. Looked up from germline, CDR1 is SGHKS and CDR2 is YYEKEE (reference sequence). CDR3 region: CASNLAGWPGELFF. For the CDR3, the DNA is TGTGCCAGCAACTTAGCGGGGTGGCCCGGGGAGCTGTTTTTT. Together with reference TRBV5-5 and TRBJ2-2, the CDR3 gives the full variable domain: DAGVTQSPTHLIKTRGQQVTLRCSPISGHKSVSWYQQVLGQGPQFIFQYYEKEERGRGNFPDRFSARQFPNYSSELNVNALLLGDSALYLCASNLAGWPGELFFGEGSRLTVL.

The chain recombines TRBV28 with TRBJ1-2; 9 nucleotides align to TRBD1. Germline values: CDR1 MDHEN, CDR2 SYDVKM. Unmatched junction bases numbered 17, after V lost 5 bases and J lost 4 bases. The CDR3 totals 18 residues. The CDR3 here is CASSTPAGQGPSFYGYTF. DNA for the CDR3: TGTGCCAGCAGTACCCCAGCGGGACAGGGTCCTTCCTTCTATGGCTACACCTTC.

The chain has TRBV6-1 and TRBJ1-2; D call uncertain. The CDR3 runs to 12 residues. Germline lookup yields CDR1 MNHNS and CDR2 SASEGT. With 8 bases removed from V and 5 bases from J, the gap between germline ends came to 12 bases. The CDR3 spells CASGRFDYGYTF. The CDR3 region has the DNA TGTGCCAGCGGGAGGTTTGATTATGGCTACACCTTC.

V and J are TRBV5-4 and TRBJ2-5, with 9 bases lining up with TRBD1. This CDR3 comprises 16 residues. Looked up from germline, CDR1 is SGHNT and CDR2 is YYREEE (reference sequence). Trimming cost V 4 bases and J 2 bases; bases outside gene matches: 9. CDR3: CASSVGTGSGQETQYF. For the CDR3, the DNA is TGTGCCAGCAGCGTAGGGACAGGGAGTGGACAAGAGACCCAGTACTTC.

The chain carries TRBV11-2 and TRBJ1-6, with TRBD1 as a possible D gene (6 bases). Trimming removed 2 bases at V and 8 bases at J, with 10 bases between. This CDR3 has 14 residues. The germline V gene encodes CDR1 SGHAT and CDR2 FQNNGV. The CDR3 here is CASSLLGGHSPLHF. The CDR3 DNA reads TGTGCCAGCAGCTTATTGGGGGGGCATTCACCCCTCCACTTT. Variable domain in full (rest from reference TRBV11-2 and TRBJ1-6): EAGVAQSPRYKIIEKRQSVAFWCNPISGHATLYWYQQILGQGPKLLIQFQNNGVVDDSQLPKDRFSAERLKGVDSTLKIQPAKLEDSAVYLCASSLLGGHSPLHFGNGTRLTVT.

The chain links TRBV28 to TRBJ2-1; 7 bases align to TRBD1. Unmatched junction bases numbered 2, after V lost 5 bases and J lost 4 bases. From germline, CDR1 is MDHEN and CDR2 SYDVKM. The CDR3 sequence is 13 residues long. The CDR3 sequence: CASSGQVYNEQFF. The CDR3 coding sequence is TGTGCCAGCAGTGGACAGGTGTACAATGAGCAGTTCTTC.

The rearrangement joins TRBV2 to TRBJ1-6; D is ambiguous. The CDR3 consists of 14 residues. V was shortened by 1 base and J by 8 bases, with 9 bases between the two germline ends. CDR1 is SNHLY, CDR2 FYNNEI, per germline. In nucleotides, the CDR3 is TGTGCCAGCAGTGAAGTTTCCATTGATTCACCCCTCCACTTT. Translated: CASSEVSIDSPLHF.

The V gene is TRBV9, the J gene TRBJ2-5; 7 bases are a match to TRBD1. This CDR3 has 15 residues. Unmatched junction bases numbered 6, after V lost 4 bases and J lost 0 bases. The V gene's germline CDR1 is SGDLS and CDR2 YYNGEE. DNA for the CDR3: TGTGCCAGCAGCCCCCGACAGGGTTACCAAGAGACCCAGTACTTC. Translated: CASSPRQGYQETQYF.

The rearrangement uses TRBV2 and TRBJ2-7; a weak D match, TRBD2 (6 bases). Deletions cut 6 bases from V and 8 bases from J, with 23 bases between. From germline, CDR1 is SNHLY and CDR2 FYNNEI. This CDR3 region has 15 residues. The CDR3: CASSETYGTGTQQYF. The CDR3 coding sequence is TGTGCCAGCAGCGAAACCTACGGGACTGGTACCCAGCAGTACTTC.

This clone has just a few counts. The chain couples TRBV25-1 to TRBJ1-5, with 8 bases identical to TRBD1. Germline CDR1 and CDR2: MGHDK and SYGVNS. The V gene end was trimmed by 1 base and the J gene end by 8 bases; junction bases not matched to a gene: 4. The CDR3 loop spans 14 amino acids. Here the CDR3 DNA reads TGTGCCAGCAGTGAATGGACAGGGACGAAGCCCCAGCATTTT. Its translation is CASSEWTGTKPQHF.

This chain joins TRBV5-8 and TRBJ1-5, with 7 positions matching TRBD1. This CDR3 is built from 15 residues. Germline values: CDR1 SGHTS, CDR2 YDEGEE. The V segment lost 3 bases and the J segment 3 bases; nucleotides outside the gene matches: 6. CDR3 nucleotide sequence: TGTGCCAGCAGCTCGCGGACAGGTAACAATCAGCCCCAGCATTTT. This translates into CASSSRTGNNQPQHF.